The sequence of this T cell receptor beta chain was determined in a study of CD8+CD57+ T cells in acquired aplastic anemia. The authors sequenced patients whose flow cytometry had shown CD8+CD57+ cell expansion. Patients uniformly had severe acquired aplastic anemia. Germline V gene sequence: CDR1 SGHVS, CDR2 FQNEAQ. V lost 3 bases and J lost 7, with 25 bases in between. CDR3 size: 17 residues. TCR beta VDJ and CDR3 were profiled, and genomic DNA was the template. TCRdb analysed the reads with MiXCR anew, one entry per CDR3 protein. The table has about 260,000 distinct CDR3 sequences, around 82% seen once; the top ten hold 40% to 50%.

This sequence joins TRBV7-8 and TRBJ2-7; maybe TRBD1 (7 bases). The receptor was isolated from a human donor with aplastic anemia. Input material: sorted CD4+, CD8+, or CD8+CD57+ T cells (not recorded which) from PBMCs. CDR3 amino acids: CASSFHPAAGQLMEQYV. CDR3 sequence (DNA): TGTGCCAGCAGCTTTCATCCAGCGGCGGGACAGCTCATGGAGCAGTACGTC.